The rows below give T cell receptor beta chains drawn from one sample of a study of blood T cell repertoires in COVID-19. TCRdb's table, derived via immunoSEQ multiplex PCR, lists solely in-frame clones and lacks some. This table holds tens of thousands of clones, around 89% found once. Source material: peripheral blood. These receptors were obtained from a woman older than 75 with active COVID-19. CDR3s include the opening cysteine and the closing phenylalanine or tryptophan. A D gene is named only where the DNA matches it firmly.

d_gene	v_gene	j_gene	CDR3aa
TRBD2	TRBV28	TRBJ2-3	CASRRGLAGGTDTQYF
-	TRBV5-4	TRBJ2-6	CASSYRDGGANVLTF
TRBD1	TRBV7-9	TRBJ2-3	CASSSADRSFTDTQYF
-	TRBV7-2	TRBJ2-5	CASSPEGGAETQYF
-	TRBV3-1/TRBV3-2	TRBJ2-7	CASSQVGGRSYEQYF
TRBD1	TRBV5-5	TRBJ2-5	CASSPGQQETQYF
TRBD2	TRBV11-2	TRBJ2-5	CASSSTRGTSGPGTQYF
-	TRBV6-5	TRBJ2-1	CASSRTTGYNEQFF
-	TRBV12-1	TRBJ2-4	CASSPTDSSSGRGVLAKNIQYF
TRBD2	TRBV5-1	TRBJ2-7	CASSSPSGSNEQYF
-	TRBV6-2/TRBV6-3	TRBJ1-5	CASRYLATWQPQHF
-	TRBV7-6	TRBJ1-2	CASSLSRGLNHGYTF
TRBD2	TRBV12-5	TRBJ2-2	CASGTIAGGFPGELFF
-	TRBV3-1/TRBV3-2	TRBJ1-2	CASSQDVHRNYGYTF
TRBD1	TRBV18	TRBJ2-1	CASSRDRESNEQFF
TRBD2	TRBV4-2	TRBJ2-7	CASSHSEISGRAGEQYF
-	TRBV19	TRBJ2-5	CASSSTRFRDTEETQYF
TRBD2	TRBV19	TRBJ2-3	CASKLAGVIDTQYF
TRBD2	TRBV7-2	TRBJ2-2	CASSLGRLAGNTGELFF